This TCR beta chain was captured by sequencing in a study of T cells in Graves' hyperthyroidism and ophthalmopathy. Patients were excluded for uncontrolled infection, other autoimmune disease, pregnancy or lactation. The CDR3 has 17 amino acids. The ends were cut back, 5 bases at V and 0 bases at J, with 14 bases in the middle. Looked up from germline, CDR1 is SGHTA and CDR2 is FQGNSA. Study findings and constraints: Ophthalmopathy got predicted by the model a median roughly six months before its onset.

Only a few counts were recorded for this clonotype. Its antigen is currently unknown. Amplification targeted TCR beta CDR3 regions from RNA transcripts. The primer set for the first-round RT-PCR of the TCR CDR3 was HTBI. Using its own MiXCR run on the multiplex PCR reads, TCRdb lists one record per CDR3 protein. The repertoire includes more than 300,000 distinct CDR3 sequences, roughly 15% of them detected once, and about a third sits in the top ten. Sample: blood. The TCR originated in a young woman with Graves' hyperthyroidism that later progressed to Graves' ophthalmopathy. The chain carries TRBV7-2 and TRBJ2-6; possible D gene TRBD1, 6 bases. This chain's CDR3 is CASSPGTPSSGANVLTF. The CDR3, as DNA: TGTGCCAGCAGCCCGGGGACACCTAGCTCTGGGGCCAACGTCCTGACTTTC.